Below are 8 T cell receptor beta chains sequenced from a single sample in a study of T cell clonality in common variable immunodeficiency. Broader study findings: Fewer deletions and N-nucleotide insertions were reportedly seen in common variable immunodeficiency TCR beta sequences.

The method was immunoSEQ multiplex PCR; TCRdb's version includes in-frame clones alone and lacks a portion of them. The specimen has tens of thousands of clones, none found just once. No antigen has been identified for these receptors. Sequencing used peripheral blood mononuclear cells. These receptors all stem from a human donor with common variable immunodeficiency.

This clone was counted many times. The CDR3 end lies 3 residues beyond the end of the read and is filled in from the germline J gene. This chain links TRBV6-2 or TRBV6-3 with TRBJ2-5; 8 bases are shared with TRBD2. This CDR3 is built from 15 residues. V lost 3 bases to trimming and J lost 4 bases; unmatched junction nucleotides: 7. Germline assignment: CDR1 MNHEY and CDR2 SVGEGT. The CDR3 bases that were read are TGTGCCAGCAGTTATATGCTAGCGGGCAGAGAGACC. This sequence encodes CASSYMLAGRET. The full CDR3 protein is CASSYMLAGRETQYF.

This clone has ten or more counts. The DNA read from the CDR3 is TGCAGCGTGTCCCTTGCGGGAGGCACAGATACG. This encodes CSVSLAGGTDT. The full CDR3 is CSVSLAGGTDTQYF. V and J are TRBV29-1 and TRBJ2-3, with 7 nucleotides matching TRBD2. The CDR3 extends 3 residues past the end of the read, so its final part is completed from the germline J gene. Germline V gene data show CDR1 as SQVTM and CDR2 as ANQGSEA. This CDR3 contains 14 residues. V lost 6 bases, J lost 1 base, and 7 bases stayed unmatched.

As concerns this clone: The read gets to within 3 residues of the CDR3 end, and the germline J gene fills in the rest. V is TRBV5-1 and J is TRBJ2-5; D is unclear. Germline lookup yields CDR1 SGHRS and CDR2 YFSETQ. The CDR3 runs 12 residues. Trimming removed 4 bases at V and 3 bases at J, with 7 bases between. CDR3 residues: CASSLDKETQYF. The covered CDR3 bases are TGCGCCAGCAGCCTGGATAAAGAGACC.

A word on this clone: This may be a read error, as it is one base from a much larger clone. The CDR3 reads CASSPNAVTEQPQHF. The CDR3 bases that were read are TGTGCCAGCTCACCTAACGCGGTAACGGAGCAGCCC. V gene TRBV18 combines with J gene TRBJ1-5; D is ambiguous. The read ends 3 residues before the CDR3 terminus; that terminus is restored from the germline J gene. Deletions cut 3 bases from V and 7 bases from J, with 16 bases between. Per germline, CDR1 KGHSH and CDR2 LQKENI. The CDR3 has 15 residues.

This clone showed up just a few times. CDR3 DNA (partial): TGTGCCTGGGGGGCGGGAGGGGGTGAAGATACG. The encoded protein is CAWGAGGGEDT. The complete CDR3 protein is CAWGAGGGEDTQYF. The J gene is TRBJ2-3, the V gene TRBV30, with TRBD2 matching over 9 bases. With the read ending 3 residues before the CDR3 end, the germline J gene is used to fill in that end. V trimming: 5 bases; J trimming: 5 bases; junction bases outside the gene matches: 8. The CDR3 totals 14 residues. The germline V gene encodes CDR1 GTSNPN and CDR2 SVGIG (reference sequence). The whole variable domain, filled in from reference TRBV30 and TRBJ2-3, reads SQTIHQWPATLVQPVGSPLSLECTVEGTSNPNLYWYRQAAGRGLQLLFYSVGIGQISSEVPQNLSASRPQDRQFILSSKKLLLSDSGFYLCAWGAGGGEDTQYFGPGTRLTVL.

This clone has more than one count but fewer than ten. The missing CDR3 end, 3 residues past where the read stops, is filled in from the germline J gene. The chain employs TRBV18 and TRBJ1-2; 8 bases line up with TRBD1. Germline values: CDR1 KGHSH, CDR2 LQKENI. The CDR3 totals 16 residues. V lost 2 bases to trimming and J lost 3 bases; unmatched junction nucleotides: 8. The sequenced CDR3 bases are TGTGCCAGCTCACCAACTTCCGGACAGGGATACTATGGC. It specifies CASSPTSGQGYYG. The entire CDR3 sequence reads CASSPTSGQGYYGYTF.

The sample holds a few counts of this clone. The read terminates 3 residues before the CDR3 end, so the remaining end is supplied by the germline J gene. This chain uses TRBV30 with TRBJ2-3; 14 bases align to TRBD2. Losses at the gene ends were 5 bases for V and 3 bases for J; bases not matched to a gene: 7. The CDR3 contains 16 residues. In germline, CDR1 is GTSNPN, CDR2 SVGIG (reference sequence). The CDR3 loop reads CAWGTSGSRLTDTQYF. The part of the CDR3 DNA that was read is TGTGCCTGGGGGACTAGCGGGAGTCGGCTTACAGATACG.

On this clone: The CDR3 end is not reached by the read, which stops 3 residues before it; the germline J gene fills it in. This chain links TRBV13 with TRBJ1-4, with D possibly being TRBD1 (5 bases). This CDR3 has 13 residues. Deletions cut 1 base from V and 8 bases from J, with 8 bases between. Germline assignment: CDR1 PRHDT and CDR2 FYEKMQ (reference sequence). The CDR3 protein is CASSLAPGEKLFF. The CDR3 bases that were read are TGTGCCAGCAGCTTAGCCCCAGGGGAAAAA.